This passage covers 30 T cell receptor beta chains from one sample sequenced in a study of T cells after yellow fever vaccination. TCRdb analysed the 5' RACE reads with MiXCR anew, one entry per CDR3 protein. The data hold hundreds of thousands of distinct CDR3 sequences, with 13% observed a single time. This specimen consisted of PBMCs, obtained on the day of the yellow fever booster vaccination. The receptors originated from a young man who received the YFV17D yellow fever vaccine.

This sequence joins TRBV20-1 and TRBJ2-3; tentative D call: TRBD2 (5 bases). Germline V gene sequence: CDR1 DFQATT, CDR2 SNEGSKA (reference sequence). CDR3 length: 14 amino acids. V was shortened by 2 bases and J by 6 bases, with 15 bases between the two germline ends. In nucleotides, the CDR3 is TGCAGTGCTAGACGTCGAGGGAAGTCGGATACGCAGTATTTT. Translated: CSARRRGKSDTQYF.

In the case of this clonotype: The junction departs from germline at one end; a sequencing error may be responsible. This chain uses TRBV20-1 with TRBJ2-5; D is uncertain. The germline V gene has CDR1 DFQATT and CDR2 SNEGSKA (reference sequence). CDR3 length: 13 amino acids. CDR3 protein: CSADLFGQGTQYF. The CDR3 DNA is TGCAGTGCTGACCTTTTTGGCCAAGGGACCCAGTACTTC.

There are a few counts of this clonotype. This chain links TRBV5-1 with TRBJ2-7; 7 bases match TRBD1. Germline V lookup: CDR1 SGHRS, CDR2 YFSETQ. This CDR3 comprises 12 residues. V was clipped by 4 bases and J by 6 bases; unmatched bases: 4. CDR3 sequence (DNA): TGCGCCAGCAGCCCAGGGGGTCGCGAGCAGTACTTC. Amino acids: CASSPGGREQYF.

This chain joins TRBV7-9 and TRBJ2-1; D tentatively fits TRBD1 or TRBD2 (6 bases each). V shed 5 bases and J shed 9 bases, with 11 bases lying between them. The germline gives CDR1 SEHNR, CDR2 FQNEAQ (reference sequence). CDR3 length: 12 residues. The CDR3: CASSDGGGEQFF. CDR3 DNA sequence: TGTGCCAGCAGCGATGGAGGGGGTGAGCAGTTCTTC.

The V gene is TRBV6-1, the J gene TRBJ2-1, with 9 bases identical to TRBD2. This CDR3 has 13 amino acids. In germline, CDR1 is MNHNS, CDR2 SASEGT. V lost 4 bases and J lost 7; bases outside the gene matches: 2. CDR3 protein: CASSAGLANEQFF. The CDR3 DNA sequence: TGTGCCAGCAGTGCCGGACTAGCGAATGAGCAGTTCTTC.

V is TRBV6-2 or TRBV6-3 and J is TRBJ2-1; tentative D call: TRBD2 (6 bases). The CDR3 contains 13 residues. Germline V gene lookup returns CDR1 MNHEY and CDR2 SVGEGT. V lost 7 bases, J lost 6 bases, and 13 bases lay in between. Written as DNA, the CDR3 is TGTGCCAGCACGGGGGAGGCCAGCAATGAGCAGTTCTTC. This codes for CASTGEASNEQFF.

The chain recombines TRBV7-2 with TRBJ2-4; tentative D call: TRBD1 (5 bases). CDR3 size: 16 residues. CDR1 SGHTA and CDR2 FQGNSA come from the germline V gene. V lost 5 bases to trimming and J lost 1 base, with 15 bases between them. CDR3 sequence: CASSENRLGAKNIQYF. The CDR3 nucleotides read TGTGCCAGCAGCGAAAACAGGCTGGGGGCCAAAAACATTCAGTACTTC.

This clonotype was seen at least ten times. At one of its ends the junction is not consistent with the germline gene, which may arise from a read error. CDR3 DNA: TGCGCCAGCACCCCCCAGTGGCAGTCCTCGGGGTTGAGCTTC. Translated, it gives CASTPQWQSSGLSF. The chain links TRBV5-1 to TRBJ2-7, with TRBD2 as a possible D gene (5 bases). This CDR3 has 14 amino acids. Looked up from germline, CDR1 is SGHRS and CDR2 is YFSETQ. Based on the CDR3 plus reference TRBV5-1 and TRBJ2-7, the full variable domain is KAGVTQTPRYLIKTRGQQVTLSCSPISGHRSVSWYQQTPGQGLQFLFEYFSETQRNKGNFPGRFSGRQFSNSRSEMNVSTLELGDSALYLCASTPQWQSSGLSFGPGTRLTVT.

This clonotype was seen more than once but under ten times. V usage is TRBV20-1 and J usage is TRBJ2-5; 8 positions match TRBD1. The V gene's germline CDR1 is DFQATT and CDR2 SNEGSKA (reference sequence). V was pared by 4 bases and J by 3 bases, with 7 bases of the junction left unmatched. There are 14 residues in the CDR3. The CDR3 sequence: CSAISGQAKETQYF. CDR3 bases: TGCAGTGCTATCTCGGGACAGGCTAAAGAGACCCAGTACTTC.

This clonotype was counted only a few times. This chain joins TRBV6-5 and TRBJ2-5; 12 positions agree with TRBD2. Germline-derived CDR1 and CDR2 are MNHEY and SVGAGI. The ends lost 4 bases at V and 4 bases at J; junction bases unmatched: 7. This CDR3 has 16 residues. CDR3 nucleotide sequence: TGTGCCAGCAGTTGGAGTCCGGGACTAGCGGGAGAGACCCAGTACTTC. It encodes CASSWSPGLAGETQYF.

The chain carries TRBV7-2 and TRBJ2-1; D is undetermined. Per the germline V gene, CDR1 is SGHTA and CDR2 is FQGNSA. CDR3 size: 16 residues. The V end was cut by 7 bases, the J end by 4 bases, with 20 bases between. This CDR3 is CASINRGSAPYNEQFF. Written as DNA, the CDR3 is TGTGCCAGCATCAATAGAGGCTCAGCTCCGTACAATGAGCAGTTCTTC.

V and J are TRBV19 and TRBJ2-7, with 9 positions matching TRBD2. V shed 4 bases, J shed 2 bases, and the junction held 12 bases outside the gene matches. This CDR3 has 17 residues. Looked up from germline, CDR1 is LNHDA and CDR2 is SQIVND (reference sequence). CDR3: CASSTTDSSSGTYEQYF. As DNA, the CDR3 is TGTGCCAGTAGTACAACGGACAGCTCTAGCGGGACCTACGAGCAGTACTTC.

This clonotype was found once. In this CDR3 the conserved last residue, phenylalanine or tryptophan, is missing, so a read error is likely. This chain uses TRBV6-2 or TRBV6-3 with TRBJ2-1, with D unclear. V was trimmed by 0 bases and J by 2 bases, leaving 11 bases between them. This CDR3 has 16 amino acids. Germline V CDR1 and CDR2: MNHEY, SVGEGT. The DNA for the CDR3 is TGTGCCAGCAGTTACTCGCCCCGCAAGGCCTACAATGAGCAGTTCTTA. Translating it yields CASSYSPRKAYNEQFL.

The V call is TRBV20-1, the J call TRBJ1-2; 8 positions agree with TRBD1. Looked up from germline, CDR1 is DFQATT and CDR2 is SNEGSKA (reference sequence). V lost 4 bases to trimming and J lost 8 bases; unmatched junction nucleotides: 9. The CDR3 covers 13 residues. As DNA, the CDR3 is TGCAGTGCTACCGACAGGGGAGAGTGGGGCTACACCTTC. It yields the protein CSATDRGEWGYTF.

Concerning this clonotype itself: The junction departs from the called germline gene at one end, perhaps through a read error. This chain connects TRBV7-2 to TRBJ2-1, with TRBD2 identical over 8 bases. Per germline, CDR1 SGHTA and CDR2 FQGNSA. There are 17 residues in the CDR3. This CDR3 is CASSYVRGLDSINEQLF. CDR3 DNA sequence: TGTGCCAGCAGCTATGTCAGGGGACTAGATAGTATCAATGAGCAGCTCTTC.

The chain has TRBV10-3 and TRBJ2-7; no clear D. The germline V gene encodes CDR1 ENHRY and CDR2 SYGVKD. The CDR3 spans 13 residues. V shed 8 bases and J shed 0 bases, with 11 bases lying between them. Here the CDR3 reads CAILAANSYEQYF. Written as DNA, the CDR3 is TGTGCCATCCTCGCGGCAAACTCCTACGAGCAGTACTTC.

This clonotype turned up a few times. The V call is TRBV4-3, the J call TRBJ2-6; a possible D gene is TRBD2 (5 bases). The CDR3 spans 16 residues. The germline V gene has CDR1 LGHNA and CDR2 YSLEER. Trimming took 2 bases from V and 1 from J, leaving 9 bases between them. CDR3 sequence: CASSQSPGSGANVLTF. The CDR3 DNA sequence: TGCGCCAGCAGCCAATCCCCGGGGTCTGGGGCCAACGTCCTGACTTTC.

This clonotype was seen a handful of times. This chain links TRBV10-3 with TRBJ2-3; 9 bases are shared with TRBD1. J was trimmed by 0 bases and V by 9 bases; bases with no gene match: 16. Germline V gene lookup returns CDR1 ENHRY and CDR2 SYGVKD. This CDR3 is built from 18 residues. The CDR3 coding sequence is TGTGCCATTACCCCCTCTTCAGGGACAGGGTATAGCACAGATACGCAGTATTTT. Translating gives CAITPSSGTGYSTDTQYF.

This clonotype was counted between two and nine times. V and J are TRBV5-1 and TRBJ2-1, with TRBD1 matching 7 bases. Germline V gives CDR1 SGHRS, CDR2 YFSETQ. V was clipped by 4 bases and J by 5 bases; unmatched bases: 3. CDR3 length: 13 amino acids. The DNA for the CDR3 is TGCGCCAGCAGCGTACAGGGGAACAATGAGCAGTTCTTC. The encoded protein is CASSVQGNNEQFF.

This clonotype was counted ten times or more. J is TRBJ1-5 and V is TRBV19; no reliable D call. There are 14 residues in the CDR3. Germline assignment: CDR1 LNHDA and CDR2 SQIVND (reference sequence). V was shortened by 7 bases and J by 4 bases, with 14 bases between the two germline ends. DNA of the CDR3: TGTGCCAGTAATATGTGGTTGGGGAATCAGCCCCAGCATTTT. Protein product: CASNMWLGNQPQHF.

There are a few counts of this clonotype. The chain carries TRBV6-1 and TRBJ2-7; D gene unclear. CDR1 is MNHNS and CDR2 is SASEGT in the germline V gene. V gave up 7 bases and J gave up 6 bases, with 16 bases separating them. The CDR3 loop spans 13 amino acids. The CDR3 is CASTRNNAGEQYF. The CDR3 nucleotides are TGTGCCAGCACAAGAAATAACGCTGGCGAGCAGTACTTC.

The J gene is TRBJ2-7, the V gene TRBV11-2, with D hard to call. This CDR3 is 11 amino acids long. CDR1 and CDR2 (germline): SGHAT, FQNNGV. Trimming stripped 5 bases from V and 2 bases from J, with 4 bases between. For the CDR3, the DNA is TGTGCCAGCAGCCAGCCCTACGAGCAGTACTTC. Its translation is CASSQPYEQYF.

This clonotype was recorded a few times. The chain couples TRBV27 to TRBJ1-5; 8 nucleotides match TRBD1. In germline, CDR1 is MNHEY, CDR2 SMNVEV (reference sequence). The junction had 3 bases not matched to a gene; V was cut back by 1 base and J by 1 base. CDR3 length equals 16 residues. This CDR3 reads CASSLFGDRSNQPQHF. The CDR3 DNA is TGTGCCAGCAGTTTATTTGGGGACAGGAGCAATCAGCCCCAGCATTTT.

In its sample, this clonotype was seen many times. The chain joins TRBV5-1 to TRBJ2-7, with TRBD1 as a possible D gene (5 bases). Trimming removed 7 bases at V and 2 bases at J, with 13 bases between. The CDR3 consists of 13 residues. Germline CDR1 reads SGHRS; CDR2 reads YFSETQ. The CDR3 spells CASRGAAAYEQYF. CDR3 nucleotide sequence: TGCGCCAGCCGTGGGGCAGCCGCCTACGAGCAGTACTTC. Together with reference TRBV5-1 and TRBJ2-7, the CDR3 gives the full variable domain: KAGVTQTPRYLIKTRGQQVTLSCSPISGHRSVSWYQQTPGQGLQFLFEYFSETQRNKGNFPGRFSGRQFSNSRSEMNVSTLELGDSALYLCASRGAAAYEQYFGPGTRLTVT.

This rearrangement joins TRBV7-9 to TRBJ2-3, with 7 bases fitting TRBD2. The V gene's germline CDR1 is SEHNR and CDR2 FQNEAQ (reference sequence). V trimming: 3 bases; J trimming: 0 bases; junction bases outside the gene matches: 9. This CDR3 has 17 residues. CDR3 DNA: TGTGCCAGCAGCTTTGGAAAGCGGGATACTAGCACAGATACGCAGTATTTT. Protein: CASSFGKRDTSTDTQYF.

The chain couples TRBV10-3 to TRBJ2-2; TRBD2 agrees at 8 bases. V dropped 0 bases and J dropped 1; count of bases not matched to a gene: 1. Germline CDR1 ENHRY, CDR2 SYGVKD. This CDR3 is built from 16 residues. CDR3 sequence reads: CAISESSGRNTGELFF. The CDR3 DNA reads as TGTGCCATCAGTGAGTCCAGCGGGAGGAACACCGGGGAGCTGTTTTTT.

The chain recombines TRBV30 with TRBJ2-2; D possibly matches TRBD1 or TRBD2 (5 bases each). Trimming removed 4 bases at V and 3 bases at J, with 15 bases between. CDR1 and CDR2 (germline): GTSNPN, SVGIG (reference sequence). This CDR3 contains 15 residues. The CDR3 loop reads CAWTPGAVDTGELFF. CDR3 sequence (DNA): TGTGCCTGGACCCCCGGGGCGGTCGACACCGGGGAGCTGTTTTTT.

The V gene is TRBV27, the J gene TRBJ2-7; D possibly matches TRBD1 or TRBD2 (6 bases each). The CDR3 is made up of 15 amino acids. Trimming shortened V by 2 bases and J by 5 bases, and 16 bases separated the two germline ends. The germline V gene encodes CDR1 MNHEY and CDR2 SMNVEV (reference sequence). CDR3 residues: CASSLGSGGNHEQYF. The CDR3 coding sequence is TGTGCCAGCAGTTTAGGGTCCGGGGGCAACCACGAGCAGTACTTC.

This clonotype was recorded a few times. The rearrangement links TRBV10-3 to TRBJ2-2; possible D gene TRBD2, 5 bases. CDR1 is ENHRY and CDR2 is SYGVKD in the germline V gene. V was clipped by 6 bases and J by 4 bases, with 15 bases between them. The CDR3 loop spans 15 amino acids. CDR3 sequence: CAIREPGYLTGELFF. As DNA, the CDR3 is TGTGCCATCAGGGAACCGGGATATCTCACCGGGGAGCTGTTTTTT.

CDR3 in amino acids: CASSPSNPGMLIGTDTQYF. DNA of the CDR3: TGTGCCAGCAGCCCATCTAACCCCGGGATGCTTATAGGCACAGATACGCAGTATTTT. The rearrangement uses TRBV7-3 and TRBJ2-3, with D possibly being TRBD2 (5 bases). Germline V CDR1 and CDR2: SGHTA, FQGTGA. The CDR3 has 19 amino acids. V was pared by 5 bases and J by 1 base, with 25 bases between.